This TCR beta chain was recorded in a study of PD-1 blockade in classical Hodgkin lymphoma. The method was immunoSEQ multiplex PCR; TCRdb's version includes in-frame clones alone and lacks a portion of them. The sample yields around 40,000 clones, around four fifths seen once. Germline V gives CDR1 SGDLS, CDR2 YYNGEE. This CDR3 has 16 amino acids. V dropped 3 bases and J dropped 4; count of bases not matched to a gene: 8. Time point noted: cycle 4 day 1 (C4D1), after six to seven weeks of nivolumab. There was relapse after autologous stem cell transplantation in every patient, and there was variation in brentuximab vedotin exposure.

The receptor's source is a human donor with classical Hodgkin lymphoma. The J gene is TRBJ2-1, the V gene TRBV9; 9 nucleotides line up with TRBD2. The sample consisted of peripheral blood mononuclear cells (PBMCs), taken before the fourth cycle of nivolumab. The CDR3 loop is CASSALAGVLYNEQFF. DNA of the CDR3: TGTGCCAGCAGCGCCTTAGCGGGGGTCCTTTACAATGAGCAGTTCTTC.